A single sample is the source of the 30 T cell receptor beta chains below, sequenced in a study of T cell repertoires in cytomegalovirus infection. Their cognate antigens are unknown. TCRdb reprocessed the reads via MiXCR and lists one record per CDR3 protein. This sample has 55,000 to 70,000 distinct CDR3 sequences, with around 33% found just once. The source material was PBMCs, sequenced either directly or after in vitro stimulation (not recorded which). These receptors were obtained from a human donor in good health (CMV status not recorded). Some clones in this sample may be carry-over from other donors' samples.

This CDR3 is CASSSTTGSGADTQYF. CDR3 DNA sequence: TGTGCCAGCAGTTCCACCACCGGATCGGGCGCAGATACGCAGTATTTT. The chain uses TRBV28 and TRBJ2-3; D gene ambiguous. Germline-derived CDR1 and CDR2 are MDHEN and SYDVKM. This CDR3 has 16 residues. Between the trimmed V and J ends, which lost 4 bases and 4 bases, there was a span of 18 bases.

This clonotype was counted only a few times. The genes are TRBV27 and TRBJ2-2; D remains unclear. V gave up 3 bases and J gave up 2 bases, with 7 bases separating them. Germline CDR1 and CDR2: MNHEY and SMNVEV (reference sequence). The CDR3 length is 14 residues. The CDR3 region is CASSFTFNTGELFF. In nucleotides, the CDR3 is TGTGCCAGCAGTTTTACCTTTAACACCGGGGAGCTGTTTTTT.

V gene TRBV18 combines with J gene TRBJ2-5; 9 bases line up with TRBD1. CDR1 and CDR2 from the germline V gene are KGHSH and LQKENI. The CDR3 covers 16 residues. The trim removed 6 bases at V and 6 bases at J, leaving 14 bases unmatched. CDR3 loop: CASSYRDREWTKTQYF. The CDR3 DNA is TGTGCCAGCTCGTACCGGGACAGGGAATGGACAAAGACCCAGTACTTC. Variable domain in full (rest from reference TRBV18 and TRBJ2-5): NAGVMQNPRHLVRRRGQEARLRCSPMKGHSHVYWYRQLPEEGLKFMVYLQKENIIDESGMPKERFSAEFPKEGPSILRIQQVVRGDSAAYFCASSYRDREWTKTQYFGPGTRLLVL.

This rearrangement joins TRBV2 to TRBJ2-3; D is undetermined. CDR1 and CDR2 from the germline V gene are SNHLY and FYNNEI. There are 15 residues in the CDR3. Trimming removed 4 bases at V and 0 bases at J, with 11 bases between. This CDR3 reads CASSVIGYSTDTQYF. CDR3 coding DNA: TGTGCCAGCAGTGTTATCGGTTACAGCACAGATACGCAGTATTTT.

This clonotype appeared once. The CDR3 nucleotides are TGTGCCAGCAGTTTATTCGGGGTCGAAGCTTTCTTT. Translated: CASSLFGVEAFF. The chain recombines TRBV28 with TRBJ1-1; D is unclear. The ends were cut back, 1 base at V and 8 bases at J, with 8 bases in the middle. Germline CDR1 reads MDHEN; CDR2 reads SYDVKM. This CDR3 spans 12 amino acids.

This clonotype has only a few counts. This chain uses TRBV5-4 with TRBJ2-5, with 8 positions matching TRBD2. J lost 3 bases, V lost 4 bases, and 8 bases had no gene match. The CDR3 is 15 amino acids. Per the germline V gene, CDR1 is SGHNT and CDR2 is YYREEE (reference sequence). For the CDR3, the DNA is TGTGCCAGCAGCCTCCTCCTAGCGGGTGAAGAGACCCAGTACTTC. Translated: CASSLLLAGEETQYF.

This clonotype was picked up one time. The chain joins TRBV6-8 to TRBJ2-1, with 12 nucleotides matching TRBD1. CDR3 length: 15 residues. The V and J ends lost 1 base and 9 bases, in that order; junction bases with no gene match: 4. The germline V gene has CDR1 MNHGY and CDR2 SAAAGT. As DNA, the CDR3 is TGTGCCAGCAGTTACTACGGGACAGGGGGCGTTGAGCAGTTCTTC. As protein: CASSYYGTGGVEQFF.

The table lists this clonotype with a count of one. The rearrangement uses TRBV2 and TRBJ2-7; perhaps D is TRBD1 or TRBD2 (5 bases each). V was pared by 3 bases and J by 0 bases, with 12 bases between. From germline, CDR1 is SNHLY and CDR2 FYNNEI. This CDR3 comprises 15 residues. The CDR3: CASSERAGTSYEQYF. The CDR3 DNA is TGTGCCAGCAGTGAGAGGGCAGGGACCTCCTACGAGCAGTACTTC.

The V and J genes are TRBV2 and TRBJ1-3; unclear D gene. The V gene's germline CDR1 is SNHLY and CDR2 FYNNEI. The CDR3 covers 12 residues. V shed 6 bases and J shed 3 bases, with 6 bases lying between them. CDR3 nucleotides: TGTGCCAGCAGGGGAGTTGGAAACACCATATATTTT. It translates to CASRGVGNTIYF.

In its sample, this clonotype was seen many times. CDR3 nucleotides: TGTGCCAGCCAGTTTGGGGGGGGGATAAGGACTAACTATGGCTACACCTTC. Its protein product is CASQFGGGIRTNYGYTF. This chain connects TRBV12-3 or TRBV12-4 to TRBJ1-2, with TRBD1 as a possible D gene (5 bases). Trimming took off 8 bases at V and 0 bases at J, with 22 bases between the two ends. This CDR3 is built from 17 residues.

Concerning this clonotype: At one boundary the junction diverges from the germline segment, which might be a read error. The V gene is TRBV5-4, the J gene TRBJ2-3; a weak D match, TRBD1 (6 bases). The CDR3 extends over 13 amino acids. CDR1 SGHNT and CDR2 YYREEE come from the germline V gene (reference sequence). CDR3 nucleotides: TGTGCCGGCAGCCTTACAGGGCCAGATACGCAGTATTTT. Amino acid sequence: CAGSLTGPDTQYF.

This clonotype was detected only a few times. The chain is built from TRBV5-1 and TRBJ2-3; possible D gene TRBD1, 6 bases. Germline values: CDR1 SGHRS, CDR2 YFSETQ. The V gene lost 4 bases and the J gene lost 6 bases, with 12 bases spanning the gap. The CDR3 length is 13 residues. CDR3 in DNA: TGCGCCAGCAGCGTTACAGGGTCTGATACGCAGTATTTT. Translation: CASSVTGSDTQYF.

This clonotype was seen more than once but under ten times. V gene TRBV6-6 combines with J gene TRBJ1-1, with D possibly being TRBD1 (6 bases). From germline, CDR1 is MNHNY and CDR2 SVGAGI (reference sequence). Trimming shortened V by 2 bases and J by 4 bases, and 26 bases separated the two germline ends. The CDR3 runs 19 residues. The CDR3, as DNA: TGTGCCAGCAGTTACCGCGAATTCGACAGGAAGTTTTTTGGCACTGAAGCTTTCTTT. It translates to CASSYREFDRKFFGTEAFF.

The table lists this clonotype with many counts. The chain is built from TRBV7-2 and TRBJ2-7; D might be TRBD1 or TRBD2, each matching 6 bases. Trimming left V 1 base short and J 2 bases short, with 9 bases between. Per germline, CDR1 SGHTA and CDR2 FQGNSA. This CDR3 has 14 amino acids. CDR3 nucleotide sequence: TGTGCCAGCAGCTTAGGGGGGGCTACCTACGAGCAGTACTTC. Its translation is CASSLGGATYEQYF.

V is TRBV18 and J is TRBJ2-7; D gene ambiguous. Looked up from germline, CDR1 is KGHSH and CDR2 is LQKENI. This CDR3 region has 14 residues. Trimming cost V 3 bases and J 0 bases, with 9 bases left between them. In DNA form, the CDR3 reads TGTGCCAGCTCACCGGGCCTGGTCTCCTACGAGCAGTACTTC. It is translated as CASSPGLVSYEQYF.

CDR3 sequence: CASSLYGRAVREQFF. As DNA, the CDR3 is TGTGCCAGCAGCTTATACGGGAGGGCCGTTCGCGAGCAGTTCTTC. V gene TRBV7-2 combines with J gene TRBJ2-1; 8 nucleotides align to TRBD2. CDR1 is SGHTA, CDR2 FQGNSA, per germline. The CDR3 extends over 15 amino acids. V gave up 2 bases and J gave up 10 bases; unmatched junction bases: 10.

The V gene is TRBV2, the J gene TRBJ1-6; D gene ambiguous. The CDR3 has 14 residues. Trimming left V 1 base short and J 5 bases short, with 6 bases between. The germline CDR1 and CDR2 sequences are SNHLY and FYNNEI. CDR3 sequence reads: CASSEVYNNSPLHF. The CDR3 coding sequence is TGTGCCAGCAGTGAAGTGTACAATAATTCACCCCTCCACTTT.

V gene TRBV28 combines with J gene TRBJ1-4; D remains unclear. The CDR3 consists of 14 residues. Between the trimmed V and J ends, which lost 7 bases and 8 bases, there was a span of 17 bases. Per germline, CDR1 MDHEN and CDR2 SYDVKM. The CDR3 DNA follows: TGTGCCAGCAATCAAGAGGGAAATTGGGAAAAACTGTTTTTT. Translation: CASNQEGNWEKLFF.

This clonotype came up a few times. The genes are TRBV6-5 and TRBJ1-1, with D unresolved. Trimming stripped 6 bases from V and 1 base from J, with 15 bases between. There are 15 residues in the CDR3. CDR1 and CDR2 (germline): MNHEY, SVGAGI. DNA for the CDR3: TGTGCCAGCAGCGCCAATGGAGAGGAGAACACTGAAGCTTTCTTT. Amino acid sequence: CASSANGEENTEAFF.

V is TRBV7-9 and J is TRBJ2-7, with a tentative D call TRBD1 (5 bases). V lost 1 base, J lost 3 bases, and 22 bases lay in between. Germline CDR1 is SEHNR and CDR2 is FQNEAQ (reference sequence). The length of the CDR3 is 18 residues. The CDR3 DNA reads as TGTGCCAGCAGCTTAGAAGGGGATCGTGTGCCCCAGTACTACGAGCAGTACTTC. Its protein product is CASSLEGDRVPQYYEQYF. Using reference TRBV7-9 and TRBJ2-7 for the parts outside the CDR3, the full variable domain is DTGVSQNPRHKITKRGQNVTFRCDPISEHNRLYWYRQTLGQGPEFLTYFQNEAQLEKSRLLSDRFSAERPKGSFSTLEIQRTEQGDSAMYLCASSLEGDRVPQYYEQYFGPGTRLTVT.

The rearrangement joins TRBV9 to TRBJ2-7; no reliable D call. Germline CDR1 reads SGDLS; CDR2 reads YYNGEE. The germline V and J ends were trimmed by 2 bases and 0 bases, with 12 bases remaining between them. The CDR3 loop spans 15 amino acids. The CDR3 DNA is TGTGCCAGCAGCGTGGGTCTAGGGAACTCCTACGAGCAGTACTTC. Translation gives CASSVGLGNSYEQYF.

The V gene is TRBV5-1, the J gene TRBJ1-5; 10 bases agree with TRBD1. The germline V gene encodes CDR1 SGHRS and CDR2 YFSETQ. The CDR3 is 16 amino acids. Trimming at V came to 0 bases and at J to 6 bases, leaving 6 bases not matched to a gene. CDR3: CASSLGGQGLGQPQHF. The CDR3 DNA reads TGCGCCAGCAGCTTGGGGGGACAGGGGCTGGGTCAGCCCCAGCATTTT.

This clonotype was picked up a small number of times. This chain connects TRBV6-8 to TRBJ1-3, with a tentative D call TRBD1 (5 bases). The V and J ends lost 6 bases and 4 bases respectively, with 10 bases between them. The CDR3 is 13 amino acids. The germline CDR1 and CDR2 sequences are MNHGY and SAAAGT. CDR3 protein: CASRGASGNTIYF. In DNA form, the CDR3 reads TGTGCCAGCAGAGGGGCATCCGGAAACACCATATATTTT.

This clonotype was observed many times. The chain couples TRBV20-1 to TRBJ2-7; D is possibly TRBD1 or TRBD2 (5 bases each). V was trimmed by 2 bases and J by 2 bases, leaving 16 bases between them. The length of the CDR3 is 15 residues. Per the germline V gene, CDR1 is DFQATT and CDR2 is SNEGSKA (reference sequence). For the CDR3, the DNA is TGCAGTGCTAGACACTCCGGTCTGGGGGCCTACGAGCAGTACTTC. Protein: CSARHSGLGAYEQYF.

V usage is TRBV28 and J usage is TRBJ1-4; 10 bases are shared with TRBD1. The germline gives CDR1 MDHEN, CDR2 SYDVKM. V trimming: 5 bases; J trimming: 5 bases; junction bases outside the gene matches: 5. The CDR3 consists of 15 residues. For the CDR3, the DNA is TGTGCCAGCAGTGCCTCGGGACAGGGGAATGAAAAACTGTTTTTT. Translation: CASSASGQGNEKLFF.

This clonotype was recorded a few times. CDR3 sequence reads: CASSTPTSGGVDEQYF. The CDR3 DNA sequence: TGTGCCAGCAGCACACCTACTAGCGGGGGGGTTGACGAGCAGTACTTC. J is TRBJ2-7 and V is TRBV7-2; 13 bases match TRBD2. Trimming cost V 5 bases and J 5 bases; bases outside gene matches: 9. Per the germline V gene, CDR1 is SGHTA and CDR2 is FQGNSA. The CDR3 length is 16 residues.

The sample holds a few counts of this clonotype. The rearrangement links TRBV7-6 to TRBJ2-1; 9 positions agree with TRBD2. The CDR3 runs to 16 residues. Germline-derived CDR1 and CDR2 are SGHVS and FNYEAQ. J gave up 3 bases and V 0 bases, and 3 bases lay outside the gene matches. The CDR3 nucleotides read TGTGCCAGCAGCTTAGCGGCGGGGGGGGACTACAATGAGCAGTTCTTC. This codes for CASSLAAGGDYNEQFF. Variable domain in full (rest from reference TRBV7-6 and TRBJ2-1): GAGVSQSPRYKVTKRGQDVALRCDPISGHVSLYWYRQALGQGPEFLTYFNYEAQQDKSGLPNDRFSAERPEGSISTLTIQRTEQRDSAMYRCASSLAAGGDYNEQFFGPGTRLTVL.

In the case of this clonotype: The junction departs from the called germline gene at one end, perhaps through a read error. V usage is TRBV5-3 and J usage is TRBJ2-1, with a possible D match to TRBD2 (6 bases). TRBV5-3 is filed as an ORF, its function uncertain. The CDR3 is 16 amino acids. The CDR3: CASSLGGANSYNEQFF. The CDR3, as DNA: TGTGCCAGCAGCTTGGGCGGGGCGAACTCCTACAATGAGCAGTTCTTC.

V usage is TRBV19 and J usage is TRBJ2-2, with D tentatively TRBD2 (6 bases). Between the trimmed V and J ends, which lost 3 bases and 6 bases, there was a span of 11 bases. This CDR3 spans 14 amino acids. Germline V lookup: CDR1 LNHDA, CDR2 SQIVND (reference sequence). The chain's CDR3 is CASSISGEAGELFF. The CDR3 DNA reads as TGTGCCAGTAGTATTTCTGGGGAGGCCGGGGAGCTGTTTTTT.

A few counts support this clonotype. The J gene is TRBJ2-2, the V gene TRBV7-6, with a weak D call TRBD2 (5 bases). Trimming stripped 8 bases from V and 7 bases from J, with 8 bases between. The CDR3 totals 11 residues. Germline values: CDR1 SGHVS, CDR2 FNYEAQ. The CDR3 coding sequence is TGTGCCAGCCGGGGTGGCGGGGAGCTGTTTTTT. This translates into CASRGGGELFF.